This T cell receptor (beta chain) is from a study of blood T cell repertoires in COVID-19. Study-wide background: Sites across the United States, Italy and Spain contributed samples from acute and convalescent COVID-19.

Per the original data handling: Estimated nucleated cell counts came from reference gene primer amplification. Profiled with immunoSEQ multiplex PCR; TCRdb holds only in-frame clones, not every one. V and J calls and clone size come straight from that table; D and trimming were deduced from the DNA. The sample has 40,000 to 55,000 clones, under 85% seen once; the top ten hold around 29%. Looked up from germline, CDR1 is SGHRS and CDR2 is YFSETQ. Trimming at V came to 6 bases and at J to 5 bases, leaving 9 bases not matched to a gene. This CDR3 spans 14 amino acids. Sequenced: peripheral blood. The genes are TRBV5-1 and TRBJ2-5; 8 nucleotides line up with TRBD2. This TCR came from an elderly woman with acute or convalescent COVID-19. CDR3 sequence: CASTERESPETQYF. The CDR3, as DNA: TGCGCCAGCACGGAGCGGGAGTCGCCCGAGACCCAGTACTTC.